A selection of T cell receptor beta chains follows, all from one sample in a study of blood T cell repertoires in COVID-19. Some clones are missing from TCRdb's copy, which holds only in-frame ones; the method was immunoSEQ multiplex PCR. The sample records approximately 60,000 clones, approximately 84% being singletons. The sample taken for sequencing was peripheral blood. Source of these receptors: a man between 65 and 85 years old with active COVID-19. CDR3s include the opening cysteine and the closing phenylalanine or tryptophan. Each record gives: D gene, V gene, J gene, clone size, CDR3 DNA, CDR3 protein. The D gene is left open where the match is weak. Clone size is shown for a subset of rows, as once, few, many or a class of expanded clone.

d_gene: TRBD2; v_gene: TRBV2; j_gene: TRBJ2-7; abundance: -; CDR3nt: TGTGCCAGCAGTGAGGGGACTACCCCGTGGGAGCAGTACTTC; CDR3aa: CASSEGTTPWEQYF
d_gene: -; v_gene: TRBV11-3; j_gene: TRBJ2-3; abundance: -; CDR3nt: TGTGCCAGCAGCTTGGATACCGGGTCTCCCGAGAGCACAGATACGCAGTATTTT; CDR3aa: CASSLDTGSPESTDTQYF
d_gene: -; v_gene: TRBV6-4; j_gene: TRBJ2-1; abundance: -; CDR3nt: TGTGCCAGCAGTGACTCCTCCCGGGGAAATGAGCAGTTCTTC; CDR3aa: CASSDSSRGNEQFF
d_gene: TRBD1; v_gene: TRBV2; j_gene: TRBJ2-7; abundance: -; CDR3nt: TGTGCCAGCAGTGAAGCCGAGGGGGCACGCTACGAGCAGTACTTC; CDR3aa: CASSEAEGARYEQYF
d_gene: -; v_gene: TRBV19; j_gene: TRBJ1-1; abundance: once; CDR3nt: TGTGCCAGTAGTGCGGGGGGTGAAGCTTTCTTT; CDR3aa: CASSAGGEAFF
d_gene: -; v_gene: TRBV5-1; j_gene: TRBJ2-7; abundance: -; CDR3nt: TGCGCCAGCAGCTCGAGACAGGGAGGAGGGGGCTACGAGCAGTACTTC; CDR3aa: CASSSRQGGGGYEQYF
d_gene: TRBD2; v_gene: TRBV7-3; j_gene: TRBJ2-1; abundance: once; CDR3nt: TGTGCCAGCAGCTTACTAGCGGGAGAGGATGAGCAGTTCTTC; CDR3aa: CASSLLAGEDEQFF
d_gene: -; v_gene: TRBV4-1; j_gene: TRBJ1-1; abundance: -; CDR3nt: TGCGCCAGCAGCCCTGGTACAGCATGGAACACTGAAGCTTTCTTT; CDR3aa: CASSPGTAWNTEAFF
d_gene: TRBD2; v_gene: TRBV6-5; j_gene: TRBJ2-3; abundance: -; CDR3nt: TGTGCCAGCAGCCCCGGGACTAGCGGGAAGGATACGCAGTATTTT; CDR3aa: CASSPGTSGKDTQYF
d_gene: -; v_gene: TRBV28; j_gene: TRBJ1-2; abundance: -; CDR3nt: TGTGCCAGCAGTGAGAGCGCTAACTATGGCTACACCTTC; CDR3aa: CASSESANYGYTF
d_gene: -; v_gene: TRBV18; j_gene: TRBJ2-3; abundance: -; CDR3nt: TGTGCCAGCTACTCCAGCGGGAGCACAGATACGCAGTATTTT; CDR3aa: CASYSSGSTDTQYF
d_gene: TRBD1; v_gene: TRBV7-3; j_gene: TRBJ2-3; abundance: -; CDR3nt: TGTGCCAGCAGCCCTACAGGGGGTTCCGCCTATACGCAGTATTTT; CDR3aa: CASSPTGGSAYTQYF
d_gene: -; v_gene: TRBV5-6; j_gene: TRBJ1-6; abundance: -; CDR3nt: TGTGCCAGCAGCTTGGACAGCTCCTATAATTCACCCCTCCACTTT; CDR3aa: CASSLDSSYNSPLHF
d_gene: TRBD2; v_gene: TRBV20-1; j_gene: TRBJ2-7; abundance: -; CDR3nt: TGCAGTGCTAGTGGGACTAGCGGCCCCTGGGAGCAGTACTTC; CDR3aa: CSASGTSGPWEQYF
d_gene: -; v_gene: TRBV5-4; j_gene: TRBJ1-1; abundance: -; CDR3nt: TGTGCCAGCAGCTTGGATTCGTGGAACACTGAAGCTTTCTTT; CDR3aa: CASSLDSWNTEAFF
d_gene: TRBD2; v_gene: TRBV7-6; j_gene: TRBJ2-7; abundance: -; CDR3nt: TGTGCCAGCAGCTTAGAGCCCCCCGAGCGGGAGGCGTGGGAGCAGTACTTC; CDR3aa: CASSLEPPEREAWEQYF
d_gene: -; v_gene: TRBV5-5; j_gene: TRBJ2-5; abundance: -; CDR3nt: TGTGCCTGCAAACATTCCGGGAACGAAGAGACCCAGTACTTC; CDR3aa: CACKHSGNEETQYF
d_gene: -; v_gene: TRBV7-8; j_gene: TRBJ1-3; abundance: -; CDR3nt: TGTGCCAGCGGCCCGGGCTCTGGAAACACCATATATTTT; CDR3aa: CASGPGSGNTIYF
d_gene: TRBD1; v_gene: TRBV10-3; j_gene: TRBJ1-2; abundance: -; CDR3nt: TGTGCCATCAGTGATACCGGGACAGGGATCGGCTACACCTTC; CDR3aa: CAISDTGTGIGYTF
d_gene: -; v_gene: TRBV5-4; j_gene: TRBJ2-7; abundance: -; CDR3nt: TGTGCCAGCAGTCCCCCGGGCGGGATGTTACAGAGGGAGCAGTACTTC; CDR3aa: CASSPPGGMLQREQYF
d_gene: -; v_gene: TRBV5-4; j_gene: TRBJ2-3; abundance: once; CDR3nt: TGTGCCAGCAGCTTTGTAACGGACTTTCTCCTCGGGGCAGATACGCAGTATTTT; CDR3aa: CASSFVTDFLLGADTQYF
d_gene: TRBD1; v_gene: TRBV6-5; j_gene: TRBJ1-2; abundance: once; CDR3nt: TGTGCCACCGTATTAGGGGGCGAGTATGGCTACACCTTC; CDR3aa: CATVLGGEYGYTF
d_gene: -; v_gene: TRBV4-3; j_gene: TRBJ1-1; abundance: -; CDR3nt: TGCGCCAGCAGCCAAGATCGAGGGGGTGAAGCTTTCTTT; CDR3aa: CASSQDRGGEAFF
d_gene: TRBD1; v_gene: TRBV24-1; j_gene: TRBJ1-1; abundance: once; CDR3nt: TGTGCCACCGCAGAGACAGGGGGCACTGAAGCTTTCTTT; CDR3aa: CATAETGGTEAFF
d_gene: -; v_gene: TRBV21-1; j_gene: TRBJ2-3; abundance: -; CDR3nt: TGTGCCAGCAGCAAAGGGGTGGGGACAGTCACAGATACGCAGTATTTT; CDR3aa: CASSKGVGTVTDTQYF
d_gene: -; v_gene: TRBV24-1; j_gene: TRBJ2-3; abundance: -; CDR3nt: TGTGCCACCAGTGAGGGCGCCCAAACTAGCACAGATACGCAGTATTTT; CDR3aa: CATSEGAQTSTDTQYF
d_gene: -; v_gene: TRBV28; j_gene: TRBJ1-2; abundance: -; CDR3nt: TGTGCCAGCAGTCCACCTAGGGCAGGGTTCGTTAACTATGGCTACACCTTC; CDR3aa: CASSPPRAGFVNYGYTF
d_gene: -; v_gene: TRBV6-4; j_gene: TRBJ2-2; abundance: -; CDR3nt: TGTGCCAGCAGTGACCCTTACGGGGAGCTGTTTTTT; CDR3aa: CASSDPYGELFF
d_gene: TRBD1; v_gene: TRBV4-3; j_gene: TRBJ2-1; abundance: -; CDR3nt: TGCGCCAGCAGCCAAGAGTGGGAGACAGGGCTAGCAGCATACAATGAGCAGTTCTTC; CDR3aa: CASSQEWETGLAAYNEQFF
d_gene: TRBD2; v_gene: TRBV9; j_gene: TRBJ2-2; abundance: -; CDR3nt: TGTGCCAGCAGCCCGCAAGGACTAGGGGTAACCGGGGAGCTGTTTTTT; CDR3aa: CASSPQGLGVTGELFF
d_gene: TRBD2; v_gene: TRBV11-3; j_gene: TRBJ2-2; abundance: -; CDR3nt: TGTGCCAGCAGCTTCGGGGGGGCCGCCGGGGAGCTGTTTTTT; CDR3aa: CASSFGGAAGELFF
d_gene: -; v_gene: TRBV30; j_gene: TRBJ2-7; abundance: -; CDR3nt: TGTGCCTGGAGTGTAGGCCCCCCTGGACAGATTCACGAGCAGTACTTC; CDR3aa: CAWSVGPPGQIHEQYF
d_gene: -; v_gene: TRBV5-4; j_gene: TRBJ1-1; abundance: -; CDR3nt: TGTGCCAGCAGCACCGCGGGGAGCACTGAAGCTTTCTTT; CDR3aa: CASSTAGSTEAFF
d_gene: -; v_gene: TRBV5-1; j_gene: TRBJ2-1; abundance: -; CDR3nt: TGCGCCAGCAGCTACGGGACTGGATCCGGAAATGAGCAGTTCTTC; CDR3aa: CASSYGTGSGNEQFF
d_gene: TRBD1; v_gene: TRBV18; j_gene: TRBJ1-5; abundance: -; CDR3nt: TGTGCCAGCTCACCAGGCGTGCAGGGGGGAGGTCAGCCCCAGCATTTT; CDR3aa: CASSPGVQGGGQPQHF
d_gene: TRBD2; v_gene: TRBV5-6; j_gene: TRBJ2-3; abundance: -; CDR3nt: TGTGCCAGCAGCACGGGACTAGCGGGAGTGGATACGCAGTATTTT; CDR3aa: CASSTGLAGVDTQYF
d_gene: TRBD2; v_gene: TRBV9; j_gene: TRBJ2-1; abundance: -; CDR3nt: TGTGCCAGCAGCGTAGGACTAGCGGCCTACAATGAGCAGTTCTTC; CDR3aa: CASSVGLAAYNEQFF
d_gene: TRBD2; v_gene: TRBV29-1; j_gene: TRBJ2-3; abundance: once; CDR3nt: TGCAGCGTTGAGTTCCAAGCGGGAGCAGATACGCAGTATTTT; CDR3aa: CSVEFQAGADTQYF
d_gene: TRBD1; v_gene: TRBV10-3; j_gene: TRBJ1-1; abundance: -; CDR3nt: TGTGCCATCAGGGACAGGGCGAACACTGAAGCTTTCTTT; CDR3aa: CAIRDRANTEAFF
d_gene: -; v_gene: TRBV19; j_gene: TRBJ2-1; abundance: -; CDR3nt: TGTGCCAGTAGTACCCGAGGGTACAATGAGCAGTTCTTC; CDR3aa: CASSTRGYNEQFF
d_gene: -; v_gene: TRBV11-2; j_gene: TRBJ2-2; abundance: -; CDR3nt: TGTGCCAGCACCCCCCGCGGTCCGCAGATCGGGGAGCTGTTTTTT; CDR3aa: CASTPRGPQIGELFF
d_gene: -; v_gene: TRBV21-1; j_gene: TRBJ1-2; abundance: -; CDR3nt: TGTGCCAGCACTTTGTTACCCCCAGGGGCGGATGGCTATGGCTACACCTTC; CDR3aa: CASTLLPPGADGYGYTF
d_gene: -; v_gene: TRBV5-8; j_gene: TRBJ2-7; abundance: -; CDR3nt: TGTGCCAGCAGCCCCAGACTTCTTCAAGGCTACGAGCAGTACTTC; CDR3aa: CASSPRLLQGYEQYF
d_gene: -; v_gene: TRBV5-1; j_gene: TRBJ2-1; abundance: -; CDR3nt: TGCGCCAGCAAGGAACAGGGGGCAACGGCGGGAGGAAATGAGCAGTTCTTC; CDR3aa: CASKEQGATAGGNEQFF
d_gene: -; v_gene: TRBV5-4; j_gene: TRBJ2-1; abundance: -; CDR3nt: TGTGCCAGCAGCTTGTTAGATGAGCAGTTCTTC; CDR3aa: CASSLLDEQFF
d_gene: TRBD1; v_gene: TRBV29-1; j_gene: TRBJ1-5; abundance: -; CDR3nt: TGCAGCGTTGTGGACAGGGTGGGACAGCCCCAGCATTTT; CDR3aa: CSVVDRVGQPQHF
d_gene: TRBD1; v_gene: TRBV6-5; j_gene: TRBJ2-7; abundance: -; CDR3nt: TGTGCCAGCAGCGGGACAGGGGGCTACGAGCAGTACTTC; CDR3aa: CASSGTGGYEQYF
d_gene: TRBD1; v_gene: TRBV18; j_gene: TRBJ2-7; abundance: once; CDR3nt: TGTGCCAGCTCACCCTGGGACAGGGTGGGCGAGCAGTACTTC; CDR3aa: CASSPWDRVGEQYF
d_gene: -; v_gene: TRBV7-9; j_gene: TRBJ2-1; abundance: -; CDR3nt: TGTGCCAGCAGTCCCCGGGGTGGGGAGAGTGAGCAGTTCTTC; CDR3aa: CASSPRGGESEQFF
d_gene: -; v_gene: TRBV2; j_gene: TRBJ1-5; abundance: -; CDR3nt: TGTGCATCCGAGGGCAGGATATCGGGCCAGCCCCAGCATTTT; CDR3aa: CASEGRISGQPQHF
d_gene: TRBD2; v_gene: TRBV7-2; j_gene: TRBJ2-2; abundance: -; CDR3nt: TGTGCCAGCAGCTTATTGGGTAGCGGGAGCCCCGGGGAGCTGTTTTTT; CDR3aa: CASSLLGSGSPGELFF
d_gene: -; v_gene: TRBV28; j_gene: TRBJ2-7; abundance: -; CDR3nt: TGTGCCAGCAGTTTTCTGGCTAGCATTTACGAGCAGTACTTC; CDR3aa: CASSFLASIYEQYF
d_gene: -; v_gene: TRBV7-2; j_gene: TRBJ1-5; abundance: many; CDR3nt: TGTGCCAGCAGCTCGGGATTTGATCAGCCCCAGCATTTT; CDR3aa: CASSSGFDQPQHF